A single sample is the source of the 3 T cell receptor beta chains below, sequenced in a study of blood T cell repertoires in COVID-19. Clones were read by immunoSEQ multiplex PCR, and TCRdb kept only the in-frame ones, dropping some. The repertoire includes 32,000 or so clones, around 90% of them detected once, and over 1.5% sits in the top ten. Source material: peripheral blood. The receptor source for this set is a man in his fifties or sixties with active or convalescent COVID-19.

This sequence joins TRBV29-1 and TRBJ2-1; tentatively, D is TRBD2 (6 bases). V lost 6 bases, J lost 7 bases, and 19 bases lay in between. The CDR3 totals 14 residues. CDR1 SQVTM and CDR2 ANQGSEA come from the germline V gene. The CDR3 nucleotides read TGCAGCGTCCGCCTTCGGGGGAGCACGAATGAGCAGTTCTTC. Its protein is CSVRLRGSTNEQFF.

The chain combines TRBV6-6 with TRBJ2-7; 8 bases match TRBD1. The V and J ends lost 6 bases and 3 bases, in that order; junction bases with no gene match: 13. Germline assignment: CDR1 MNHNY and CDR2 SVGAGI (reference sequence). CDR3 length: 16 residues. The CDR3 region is CASSQHPTGEGYEQYF. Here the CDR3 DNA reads TGTGCCAGCAGCCAACACCCGACAGGGGAAGGCTACGAGCAGTACTTC.

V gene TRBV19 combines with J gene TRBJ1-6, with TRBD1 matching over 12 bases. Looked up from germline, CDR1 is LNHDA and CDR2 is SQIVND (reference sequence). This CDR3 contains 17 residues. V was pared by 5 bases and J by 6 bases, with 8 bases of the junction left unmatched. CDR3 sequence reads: CASSPRDRGRLNSPLHF. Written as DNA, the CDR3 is TGTGCCAGTAGTCCCCGGGACAGGGGGCGCCTTAATTCACCCCTCCACTTT.